This is a list of T cell receptor beta chains from one sample in a study of cytomegalovirus exposure and HLA in healthy donors. Clones were sequenced by immunoSEQ multiplex PCR, and TCRdb holds only the in-frame ones, with some missing. The sample has some 140,000 clones; about 76% are singletons. The source material was PBMCs. These receptors originate from a female donor in good health and CMV-seronegative. Each CDR3 is given with its conserved first and last residue. D genes are given only for firm matches. Rows give clone size only sometimes, using once, few, many, or a class for an expanded clone.

J | V | size | D | DNA | CDR3
TRBJ1-3 | TRBV30 | NA | TRBD1 | TGTGCCTGGAGCCTCAGGGGGTGGTCTGGAAACACCATATATTTT | CAWSLRGWSGNTIYF
TRBJ2-5 | TRBV7-2 | NA | NA | TGTGCCAGCAGCCCGGACAGAAGGAACCAAGAGACCCAGTACTTC | CASSPDRRNQETQYF
TRBJ2-1 | TRBV27 | NA | TRBD2 | TGTGCCAGCAGTTTACTTAGCGGGGGGAATGAGCAGTTCTTC | CASSLLSGGNEQFF
TRBJ2-7 | TRBV19 | once | TRBD1 | TGTGCCAGTAGTATTCCGGGACAGGGCTACGAGCAGTACTTC | CASSIPGQGYEQYF
TRBJ2-5 | TRBV2 | once | TRBD1 | TGTGCCAGCAGTGGACAGGGAGAGACCCAGTACTTC | CASSGQGETQYF
TRBJ2-7 | TRBV6-6 | few | NA | TGTGCCAGCAGTCCGGACAGTCCGACCTCCTACGAGCAGTACTTC | CASSPDSPTSYEQYF
TRBJ1-1 | TRBV7-2 | NA | TRBD1 | TGTGCCAGCAGCCCGGACAGGGTAGCTTTCTTT | CASSPDRVAFF
TRBJ2-5 | TRBV4-3 | NA | NA | TGCGCCAGCAGCCAAGACATAGCGCAAGAGACCCAGTACTTC | CASSQDIAQETQYF
TRBJ2-3 | TRBV27 | NA | TRBD2 | TGTGCCAGCAGTTTTGGGACTAGTCGAATCGATACGCAGTATTTT | CASSFGTSRIDTQYF
TRBJ1-2 | TRBV4-3 | once | TRBD1 | TGCGCCAGCAGCCTTAACCTACCGGGACAGCCCTATGGCTACACCTTC | CASSLNLPGQPYGYTF
TRBJ2-5 | TRBV19 | NA | TRBD2 | TGTGCCAGTAGAAATGGACTAGCGGACCAAGAGACCCAGTACTTC | CASRNGLADQETQYF
TRBJ2-3 | TRBV5-1 | NA | TRBD1 | TGCGCCAGCAGCTTAAAGGGTTTGGGACAGGTACTTCGCACGGATACGCAGTATTTT | CASSLKGLGQVLRTDTQYF
TRBJ2-5 | TRBV28 | NA | NA | TGTGCCAGCAGTGCCATGACAGCAAGGTGGGAGACCCAGTACTTC | CASSAMTARWETQYF
TRBJ2-3 | TRBV5-1 | NA | NA | TGCGCCAGCAGCTTGCCTAGCGTCGACACAGATACGCAGTATTTT | CASSLPSVDTDTQYF
TRBJ2-7 | TRBV6-5 | NA | NA | TGTGCCAGCATCCCAACGGGGTACTCCTACGAGCAGTACTTC | CASIPTGYSYEQYF
TRBJ2-1 | TRBV6-5 | NA | NA | TGTGCCAGCAGTACCGGTCGGAGAGGGTACAATGAGCAGTTCTTC | CASSTGRRGYNEQFF
TRBJ2-3 | TRBV7-8 | NA | TRBD2 | TGTGCCAGCAGGCTCCCGGGACTAGCAACAGATACGCAGTATTTT | CASRLPGLATDTQYF
TRBJ1-2 | TRBV6-5 | NA | TRBD1 | TGTGCCAGCAGTCGGACAGGGGATGGCTACACCTTC | CASSRTGDGYTF
TRBJ1-4 | TRBV5-1 | few | TRBD1 | TGCGCCAGCAGCTTGACGGGAGGGACAGCAACTAATGAAAAACTGTTTTTT | CASSLTGGTATNEKLFF
TRBJ2-3 | TRBV7-2 | NA | TRBD1 | TGTGCCAGCAGCCAACGGGGACAGGGGCTGGGGACGCAGTATTTT | CASSQRGQGLGTQYF
TRBJ2-2 | TRBV4-2 | NA | TRBD2 | TGTGCCAGCAGCCAAGATGGGGGGGGGCTAGCGGGAGCCGGGGAGCTGTTTTTT | CASSQDGGGLAGAGELFF
TRBJ2-3 | TRBV4-1 | NA | NA | TGCGCCAGCAGCCAAGTTGCAGGGCGGACAGATACGCAGTATTTT | CASSQVAGRTDTQYF
TRBJ2-7 | TRBV27 | NA | NA | TGTGCCAGCAGTTTTTTAGCAGCGGCCGAGCAGTACTTC | CASSFLAAAEQYF
TRBJ2-1 | TRBV12-5 | NA | TRBD2 | TGTGCTAGTGGTTTGCCCGGGACTAGCGGGAGGAATGAGCAGTTCTTC | CASGLPGTSGRNEQFF
TRBJ1-2 | TRBV21-1 | NA | NA | TGTGCCAGCAGCAAAGTTCCAGGGGCTAACTATGGCTACACCTTC | CASSKVPGANYGYTF
TRBJ2-4 | TRBV28 | few | TRBD1 | TGTGCCAGTACCGGGACAGGGGACGACCTAGCCAAAAACATTCAGTACTTC | CASTGTGDDLAKNIQYF
TRBJ1-2 | TRBV9 | NA | NA | TGTGCCAGCAGCGTGGATGCAGGGTACTATGGCTACACCTTC | CASSVDAGYYGYTF
TRBJ1-1 | TRBV19 | NA | NA | TGTGCCAGTAGTGTGGACAGCTACTACACTGAAGCTTTCTTT | CASSVDSYYTEAFF
TRBJ1-6 | TRBV7-3 | few | NA | TGTGCCAGCAGCCCAGAGGGTACTAATAATTCACCCCTCCACTTT | CASSPEGTNNSPLHF
TRBJ1-2 | TRBV10-3 | NA | TRBD1 | TGTGCCATCAGTGAGTCGGGACAGACAAAGGATGGCTACACCTTC | CAISESGQTKDGYTF
TRBJ1-5 | TRBV7-9 | NA | TRBD1 | TGTGCCAGCAGCTTAGGTGGGACAGGAAGTTTCTACAATCAGCCCCAGCATTTT | CASSLGGTGSFYNQPQHF
TRBJ2-1 | TRBV7-2 | NA | NA | TGTGCCAGCAGCTTAGGGCCTCGGCAGTTCTTC | CASSLGPRQFF
TRBJ1-1 | TRBV19 | NA | NA | TGTGCCAGTAGTGCACGAACCGTGAGTAGCACTGAAGCTTTCTTT | CASSARTVSSTEAFF
TRBJ2-3 | TRBV5-4 | NA | TRBD1 | TGTGCCAGCAGCCTCACAGGGGGCTGGGGAGATACGCAGTATTTT | CASSLTGGWGDTQYF
TRBJ1-1 | TRBV6-5 | NA | NA | TGTGCCAGCAGTTACTCGGGGGGTAGCACTGAAGCTTTCTTT | CASSYSGGSTEAFF
TRBJ1-2 | TRBV5-1 | NA | TRBD1 | TGCGCCAGCAGCGCGACAGGGGGAGACTATGGCTACACCTTC | CASSATGGDYGYTF
TRBJ1-3 | TRBV7-2 | NA | NA | TGTGCCAGCAGCTGGACTATCGCGACCTCTGGAAACACCATATATTTT | CASSWTIATSGNTIYF
TRBJ2-3 | TRBV27 | once | NA | TGTGCCAGCAGTTTAAGGGAGGCTAGCACAGATACGCAGTATTTT | CASSLREASTDTQYF
TRBJ2-7 | TRBV9 | NA | TRBD2 | TGTGCCAGCAGCGCCGCTAGCGGGAGTATCCACGAGCAGTACTTC | CASSAASGSIHEQYF
TRBJ2-7 | TRBV5-1 | NA | NA | TGCGCCAGCAGCTTGACCGGGGACTCCTACGAGCAGTACTTC | CASSLTGDSYEQYF
TRBJ1-1 | TRBV7-2 | NA | NA | TGTGCCAGCAGCTTAGAGGCGACACCTAACACTGAAGCTTTCTTT | CASSLEATPNTEAFF
TRBJ1-2 | TRBV7-2 | NA | NA | TGTGCCAGCAGCTTAGACCACATTGAACCGAACTATGGCTACACCTTC | CASSLDHIEPNYGYTF
TRBJ1-2 | TRBV29-1 | NA | TRBD1 | TGCAGCGTCCCTATGGGGTCGACAGGGGGCTATGGCTACACCTTC | CSVPMGSTGGYGYTF